Listed below are T cell receptor beta chains from one sample, sequenced in a study of Ad26.COV2.S vaccination and SARS-CoV-2 variants. Profiling relied on immunoSEQ multiplex PCR, and the TCRdb table lists in-frame clones only, not all of them. In the table there are around 300,000 clones, roughly 91% of which are singletons. Sequenced here: peripheral blood, sampled in a trial of Ad26.COV2.S vaccine versus placebo. Every receptor here comes from a person between 18 and 59 years old who received the Ad26.COV2.S COVID-19 vaccine or a placebo. Both conserved end residues are part of each CDR3.

j_call: TRBJ1-1
v_call: TRBV19
cdr3_aa: CASSMTGGLRNTEAFF

j_call: TRBJ1-2
v_call: TRBV24-1
cdr3_aa: CATSVSGQRGYTF

j_call: TRBJ2-7
v_call: TRBV18
cdr3_aa: CASSLLGSIYEQYF

j_call: TRBJ2-5
v_call: TRBV3-1/TRBV3-2
cdr3_aa: CASSQRMGGGSETQYF

j_call: TRBJ1-1
v_call: TRBV27
cdr3_aa: CASLTKGEGITEAFF

j_call: TRBJ1-1
v_call: TRBV6-5
cdr3_aa: CASSYGGRNTEAFF

j_call: TRBJ2-2
v_call: TRBV15
cdr3_aa: CATSRDPGTLTNTGELFF

j_call: TRBJ2-7
v_call: TRBV30
cdr3_aa: CAWTRDRTYEQYF

j_call: TRBJ2-1
v_call: TRBV9
cdr3_aa: CASSVRPGQGAEQFF

j_call: TRBJ2-4
v_call: TRBV4-2
cdr3_aa: CASSQAFQGGAKNIQYF

j_call: TRBJ2-3
v_call: TRBV14
cdr3_aa: CASSHRQGTDTQYF

j_call: TRBJ1-5
v_call: TRBV29-1
cdr3_aa: CSVGVKGSGQPQHF

j_call: TRBJ1-1
v_call: TRBV28
cdr3_aa: CASSLSAQGRTEAFF

j_call: TRBJ1-2
v_call: TRBV19
cdr3_aa: CASQSTPYGYTF

j_call: TRBJ1-2
v_call: TRBV3-1/TRBV3-2
cdr3_aa: CASSRQGYGYTF

j_call: TRBJ2-1
v_call: TRBV29-1
cdr3_aa: CSVPPSLAGVSSYNEQFF

j_call: TRBJ2-7
v_call: TRBV24-1
cdr3_aa: CATSDPGLSEQYF

j_call: TRBJ1-2
v_call: TRBV3-1/TRBV3-2
cdr3_aa: CASSQDMRAGGYTF

j_call: TRBJ2-3
v_call: TRBV5-5
cdr3_aa: CASSLGGSTDTQYF

j_call: TRBJ2-2
v_call: TRBV2
cdr3_aa: CASKKTETGELFF

j_call: TRBJ2-1
v_call: TRBV6-6
cdr3_aa: CASSYSITGSYNEQFF

j_call: TRBJ2-1
v_call: TRBV24-1
cdr3_aa: CATSDNTGPEQFF

j_call: TRBJ2-1
v_call: TRBV7-3
cdr3_aa: CASSLTGTIYNEQFF

j_call: TRBJ2-7
v_call: TRBV5-6
cdr3_aa: CASSLRGWYSYEQYF

j_call: TRBJ2-7
v_call: TRBV5-4
cdr3_aa: CASSSVRDGPYEQYF

j_call: TRBJ2-1
v_call: TRBV18
cdr3_aa: CASSATDTYNEQFF

j_call: TRBJ1-6
v_call: TRBV19
cdr3_aa: CASSISPPGQGWTGPLHF

j_call: TRBJ1-6
v_call: TRBV27
cdr3_aa: CASSFQGVGNSPLHF

j_call: TRBJ2-1
v_call: TRBV19
cdr3_aa: CASSSGGYNEQFF

j_call: TRBJ2-2
v_call: TRBV6-2/TRBV6-3
cdr3_aa: CASSYGTGGHRDTGELFF

j_call: TRBJ1-4
v_call: TRBV30
cdr3_aa: CAWSASEKLFF

j_call: TRBJ1-3
v_call: TRBV19
cdr3_aa: CASNGLHSGNTIYF

j_call: TRBJ1-1
v_call: TRBV10-3
cdr3_aa: CATGEHTEAFF

j_call: TRBJ2-1
v_call: TRBV7-6
cdr3_aa: CASSLARDERGEQFF

j_call: TRBJ2-1
v_call: TRBV5-8
cdr3_aa: CASSLYSTYNEQFF